The next 10 T cell receptor beta chains were all read from a single sample in a study of CD8 T cells in Susac syndrome. It was with random hexamers that roughly 0.45 to 1 ug RNA was reverse transcribed. TCRdb reprocessed the immunoSEQ multiplex PCR reads with MiXCR, giving one entry per CDR3 protein. The repertoire consists of more than 100,000 distinct CDR3 sequences, with roughly 95% occurring once and the leading ten covering roughly 0.14%. The sample consisted of CD4+ T cells from PBMCs. These receptors were obtained from a human donor with Susac syndrome.

CDR3 in amino acids: CASREGNQETQYF. In DNA form, the CDR3 reads TGTGCCAGCAGGGAAGGGAACCAAGAGACCCAGTACTTC. The rearrangement uses TRBV28 and TRBJ2-5; D gene unclear. The V gene's germline CDR1 is MDHEN and CDR2 SYDVKM. The CDR3 consists of 13 residues. Trimming left V 6 bases short and J 0 bases short, with 8 bases between.

This clonotype came up once. This chain joins TRBV5-1 and TRBJ2-5; the D gene is possibly TRBD2 (5 bases). The V gene lost 1 base and the J gene lost 2 bases, with 33 bases spanning the gap. This CDR3 has 22 residues. Germline lookup yields CDR1 SGHRS and CDR2 YFSETQ. For the CDR3, the DNA is TGCGCCAGCAGCTTGAGCGCCTCCCTCGGGCAGCGGAGACTGATTACACAAGAGACCCAGTACTTC. Translated, it gives CASSLSASLGQRRLITQETQYF.

The chain has TRBV29-1 and TRBJ2-7; 7 bases match TRBD2. This CDR3 has 12 residues. Germline-derived CDR1 and CDR2 are SQVTM and ANQGSEA. The ends lost 6 bases at V and 2 bases at J; junction bases unmatched: 4. The CDR3 region has the DNA TGCAGCGTCAGCGGGGAGACCTACGAGCAGTACTTC. Residues: CSVSGETYEQYF.

The rearrangement links TRBV5-6 to TRBJ1-2; no clear D gene. V was clipped by 0 bases and J by 5 bases, with 11 bases between them. CDR1 and CDR2 from the germline V gene are SGHDT and YYEEEE. The CDR3 loop spans 14 amino acids. As DNA, the CDR3 is TGTGCCAGCAGCTTGGCCTGGACCCCGTATGGCTACACCTTC. Encoded protein: CASSLAWTPYGYTF.

The V gene is TRBV2, the J gene TRBJ1-2; D not resolved. The CDR3 extends over 12 amino acids. Trimming removed 7 bases at V and 3 bases at J, with 9 bases between. Looked up from germline, CDR1 is SNHLY and CDR2 is FYNNEI. The CDR3 DNA follows: TGTGCCAGCAATCTGGCAGACTATGGCTACACCTTC. Its protein is CASNLADYGYTF.

The chain links TRBV7-9 to TRBJ2-1; D gene uncertain. Germline assignment: CDR1 SEHNR and CDR2 FQNEAQ (reference sequence). V lost 1 base and J lost 0, with 1 base in between. The CDR3 is made up of 13 amino acids. The CDR3 spells CASSLVSYNEQFF. Here the CDR3 DNA reads TGTGCCAGCAGCTTAGTCTCCTACAATGAGCAGTTCTTC.

V is TRBV29-1 and J is TRBJ2-5; D not resolved. Deletions cut 2 bases from V and 3 bases from J, with 16 bases between. This CDR3 spans 15 amino acids. The V gene's germline CDR1 is SQVTM and CDR2 ANQGSEA. CDR3 DNA sequence: TGCAGCGTTGAATCAACGCCGGAGAAGGAAGAGACCCAGTACTTC. It codes for CSVESTPEKEETQYF.

For the CDR3, the DNA is TGTGCCAGCAGGTTCTGGGGGAACACTGAAGCTTTCTTT. Translating it yields CASRFWGNTEAFF. V is TRBV12-3 or TRBV12-4 and J is TRBJ1-1; unclear D gene. Trimming took 6 bases from V and 1 from J, leaving 9 bases between them. The CDR3 length is 13 residues.

CDR3 DNA: TGTGCCAGCAGCTGGAAGTCGGACAGCTCCTACGAGCAGTACTTC. This codes for CASSWKSDSSYEQYF. The V gene is TRBV7-2, the J gene TRBJ2-7; maybe TRBD1 (6 bases). Per the germline V gene, CDR1 is SGHTA and CDR2 is FQGNSA. The V and J ends lost 4 bases and 0 bases respectively, with 13 bases between them. The CDR3 has 15 amino acids.

The chain links TRBV29-1 to TRBJ2-5, with TRBD2 as a possible D gene (6 bases). This CDR3 is 12 amino acids long. The germline V gene encodes CDR1 SQVTM and CDR2 ANQGSEA. V lost 4 bases and J lost 5, with 11 bases in between. The CDR3 sequence is CSVGRAGETQYF. In nucleotides, the CDR3 is TGCAGCGTTGGGAGGGCGGGGGAGACCCAGTACTTC.